The entry below gives a single TCR beta chain sequence along with its context. This entry belongs to a study of blood T cells in healthy people across ages. At the level of the study: Roughly one uniquely barcoded beta molecule per two T cells was captured.

It was with a sample-barcoded 5' primer and a J-beta primer mix that a second PCR of about 6 to 12 cycles was run. One entry per CDR3 protein, called by TCRdb with MiXCR from the 5' RACE reads. This table holds around 800,000 distinct CDR3 sequences, 62% found once. This TCR was recovered from a man aged 25-45 years in good health. Sequencing was performed on blood.

The CDR3 DNA is TGTGCCAGCAGCAAAAGCGGGGGGATCGCCTACAATGAGCAGTTCTTC. Amino acid sequence: CASSKSGGIAYNEQFF. The chain links TRBV9 to TRBJ2-1, with 9 bases fitting TRBD2. The ends lost 4 bases at V and 2 bases at J; junction bases unmatched: 7. This CDR3 contains 16 residues. In germline, CDR1 is SGDLS, CDR2 YYNGEE.